This record concerns one T cell receptor beta chain sequence. This clone's antigen is unknown. No much larger clonotype is one base removed from it; base qualities were not supplied. CDR1 and CDR2, looked up from the germline V gene (reference sequence), are MNHEY and SMNVEV. Clipping removes 6 bases from V and 2 bases from J, with 6 as the unmatched junction base count. The CDR3 runs 14 amino acids, cysteine and phenylalanine included. Only CDR3 DNA remains: 42 bases, in frame from the first base. The sample comes from a study of T cell clones after liver transplantation (dated by TCRdb to between 2018 and 2020). Looking at the study overall: The samples were obtained from ITN030ST, a randomized trial that attempted immunosuppression withdrawal within 2 years after liver transplantation. The study cohort included 8 liver transplant recipients, of whom 3 were classified as tolerant and 5 as non-tolerant. The subjects received no induction therapy and were kept on standard immunosuppression until randomization at 12-24 months post-transplant. Third party-reactive TCRbeta sequences from pre-transplant MLRs were also identified as an antigen-independent comparator for donor-reactive sequences. Blood samples were taken pre-transplant, pre-randomization before withdrawal, and post-randomization after full withdrawal or failed withdrawal. Tolerance was defined as complete immunosuppression withdrawal for at least one year with no rise in liver enzymes beyond twice the upper limit of normal. Three of the eight recipients were HCV-positive; the others were transplanted for non-autoimmune, non-viral indications. Donor-reactive T cell clones were identified by TCRbeta sequencing after a pre-transplant mixed lymphocyte reaction and then tracked in post-transplant blood. The paper as a whole reports these results and caveats: Low numbers of available donor cells limited the measurable donor-reactive repertoire in two subjects. Because allograft tissue specimens were not available, migration of donor-reactive T cells into the graft, rather than deletion, may have occurred. The conclusions were considered preliminary, being limited by small, heterogeneous patient numbers and non-standardized post-transplant time points. Circulating donor-reactive CD4 TCRbeta sequences fell significantly post-transplant in most of the 8 subjects, irrespective of tolerance or HCV status. When repertoire turnover was taken into account, detection of donor-reactive sequences was significantly reduced in 7 of 8 subjects for CD4 and in 8 of 8 subjects for CD8. Donor-reactive sequences declined more than third party-reactive ones, suggesting partial antigen-specific deletion unrelated to withdrawal success.

High-throughput TCRbeta CDR3 sequencing of frozen genomic DNA was performed by immunoSEQ, with PCR amplification, mapping, bias correction and internal controls included. In the original analysis: Only productive rearrangements were retained, and each unique TCRbeta sequence was defined by its CDR3 nucleotide sequence together with its V and J gene. For classification of a sequence as donor-reactive, at least 5-fold expansion in CFSE-low cells relative to unstimulated pre-transplant cells and a frequency of at least 0.01% were required. To ensure at least 90% detection power, minimum frequency thresholds were set for each subject based on that subject's lowest-template unstimulated sample. Repertoire turnover was measured by Jensen-Shannon divergence between the top 1000 TCRbeta sequences post- and pre-transplant. Two-sided Fisher's exact tests were used to test for changes in how often donor-reactive sequences were detected. This immuneACCESS table, as held by TCRdb, lists in-frame sequences with V and J called but not all clones. Of the missing ones, under half trace to an unresolved V gene in checked studies; the others have no known cause. V and J calls and clone size are copied from that table; D and trimming were computed from the DNA. This sample comprises 70,000 to 85,000 clones, 80% of them detected only once. About 0.6% of the sample is in the top ten clones.

According to the study, the label for this sample's time point signals: pre-transplant. Thawed unstimulated PBMCs were stained for CD3, CD4 and CD8 and FACS-sorted into CD3+CD4+ and CD3+CD8+ populations. All 8 studied subjects were randomized to withdrawal of immunosuppression. Genomic DNA was isolated with the Qiagen DNeasy Blood and Tissue Kit. This sequence was found in a human donor who received a liver transplant. The sequence links TRBV27 to TRBJ2-7; TRBD2 matches 8 bases in the middle. This specimen was CD4+ T cells from blood, taken before liver transplant. The CDR3 reads CASRDSGKPYEQYF. The sequenced DNA: TGTGCCAGCAGGGATAGCGGGAAGCCCTACGAGCAGTACTTC.